The 14 T cell receptor beta chains given below trace back to one sample, sequenced in a study of beta chain features in type 1 diabetes. The sequenced template was cDNA made from the entire isolated RNA. The protocol was immunoSEQ multiplex PCR, while the TCRdb copy is restricted to in-frame clones and leaves out a portion. This table holds roughly 350,000 clones, 8% to 13% found once. Specimen: naive CD4+ T cells from blood. These receptors all stem from a woman in her 30s in good health.

This clone has only a few counts. The V call is TRBV18, the J call TRBJ2-7; TRBD2 matches at 10 bases. V was pared by 1 base and J by 3 bases, with 6 bases of the junction left unmatched. The CDR3 loop spans 16 amino acids. The germline V gene encodes CDR1 KGHSH and CDR2 LQKENI. The CDR3 region is CASSPQSGRANYEQYF. The CDR3 DNA follows: TGTGCCAGCTCACCACAGAGCGGGAGGGCCAACTACGAGCAGTACTTC.

This clone was recorded a few times. The chain links TRBV11-1 to TRBJ1-1, with TRBD1 matching 10 bases. There are 15 residues in the CDR3. Germline CDR1 SGHAT, CDR2 FQDESV (reference sequence). Trimming cost V 5 bases and J 6 bases; bases outside gene matches: 9. The DNA for the CDR3 is TGTGCCAGCAGCCCAAGACAGGGGGCGTCAGCTGAAGCTTTCTTT. Translating it yields CASSPRQGASAEAFF. Complete variable domain (other parts from reference TRBV11-1 and TRBJ1-1): EAEVAQSPRYKITEKSQAVAFWCDPISGHATLYWYRQILGQGPELLVQFQDESVVDDSQLPKDRFSAERLKGVDSTLKIQPAELGDSAMYLCASSPRQGASAEAFFGQGTRLTVV.

This clone was seen a handful of times. This chain joins TRBV7-2 and TRBJ1-4, with D unclear. The V and J ends lost 1 base and 6 bases respectively, with 9 bases between them. CDR3 size: 14 residues. CDR1 and CDR2 (germline): SGHTA, FQGNSA. CDR3 nucleotides: TGTGCCAGCAGCTTAGAACCCGGGGATGAAAAACTGTTTTTT. Translating gives CASSLEPGDEKLFF.

In its sample, this clone was seen a few times. The V call is TRBV19, the J call TRBJ2-4; the D gene is possibly TRBD1 (6 bases). This CDR3 has 16 amino acids. The germline CDR1 and CDR2 sequences are LNHDA and SQIVND (reference sequence). Trimming stripped 6 bases from V and 0 bases from J, with 15 bases between. DNA of the CDR3: TGTGCCAGTAGGGCAGGGGCCCGCTTAGCCAAAAACATTCAGTACTTC. It codes for CASRAGARLAKNIQYF. The full variable domain, completed using reference TRBV19 and TRBJ2-4, is DGGITQSPKYLFRKEGQNVTLSCEQNLNHDAMYWYRQDPGQGLRLIYYSQIVNDFQKGDIAEGYSVSREKKESFPLTVTSAQKNPTAFYLCASRAGARLAKNIQYFGAGTRLSVL.

Of note for this clone: This specimen includes other DNA sequences encoding the same CDR3. The V gene is TRBV7-2, the J gene TRBJ2-1; 8 bases map to TRBD1. Trimming cost V 1 base and J 7 bases; bases outside gene matches: 6. This CDR3 has 15 amino acids. The germline V gene has CDR1 SGHTA and CDR2 FQGNSA. The CDR3 bases are TGTGCCAGCAGCTTAGGCGGACAGGGTGTGAATGAGCAGTTCTTC. This translates into CASSLGGQGVNEQFF.

This clone was seen more than once but under ten times. The chain recombines TRBV25-1 with TRBJ2-1; TRBD1 matches 10 bases. CDR3 size: 14 residues. Per germline, CDR1 MGHDK and CDR2 SYGVNS. With 6 bases clipped from V and 8 bases from J, the junction kept 7 bases outside the gene matches. Here the CDR3 DNA reads TGTGCCAGCAGAGAGACAGGGGGCTGGGATGAGCAGTTCTTC. Its translation: CASRETGGWDEQFF. Full variable domain (missing parts from reference TRBV25-1 and TRBJ2-1): EADIYQTPRYLVIGTGKKITLECSQTMGHDKMYWYQQDPGMELHLIHYSYGVNSTEKGDLSSESTVSRIRTEHFPLTLESARPSHTSQYLCASRETGGWDEQFFGPGTRLTVL.

In its sample, this clone was seen a few times. The chain combines TRBV7-9 with TRBJ2-7, with D possibly being TRBD1 (6 bases). Germline loops: CDR1 SEHNR, CDR2 FQNEAQ (reference sequence). The CDR3 length is 15 residues. Trimming removed 5 bases from V and 1 base from J, with 15 bases in between. As DNA, the CDR3 is TGTGCCAGCAGCCTAAAGACAGGCTTTTCCTACGAGCAGTACTTC. This sequence encodes CASSLKTGFSYEQYF.

The rearrangement joins TRBV18 to TRBJ2-7, with 11 positions matching TRBD1. J gave up 1 base and V 2 bases, and 7 bases lay outside the gene matches. Germline assignment: CDR1 KGHSH and CDR2 LQKENI. The CDR3 length is 17 residues. CDR3 in DNA: TGTGCCAGCTCACCAGCACTAGGACAGGGGGCTTCCTACGAGCAGTACTTC. It yields the protein CASSPALGQGASYEQYF.

This clone was counted only a few times. The chain couples TRBV6-5 to TRBJ1-2; D unclear. In germline, CDR1 is MNHEY, CDR2 SVGAGI. The germline V and J ends were trimmed by 6 bases and 11 bases, with 16 bases remaining between them. This CDR3 has 12 amino acids. CDR3 sequence (DNA): TGTGCCAGCAGGAGGGTGTCAGGCCCATACACCTTC. This gives the protein CASRRVSGPYTF.

This clone was observed a handful of times. The genes are TRBV29-1 and TRBJ2-1; D is possibly TRBD2 (6 bases). Germline loops: CDR1 SQVTM, CDR2 ANQGSEA. The CDR3 length is 15 residues. The germline V and J ends were trimmed by 3 bases and 8 bases, with 20 bases remaining between them. The CDR3 nucleotides read TGCAGCGTTGACTACCCCGGGACTCCCAGGGATGAGCAGTTCTTC. It is translated as CSVDYPGTPRDEQFF.

This clone was picked up a small number of times. The rearrangement uses TRBV18 and TRBJ1-1, with TRBD1 matching over 8 bases. The CDR3 consists of 13 residues. J was trimmed by 5 bases and V by 4 bases; bases with no gene match: 3. Germline loops: CDR1 KGHSH, CDR2 LQKENI. The CDR3 DNA sequence: TGTGCCAGCTCACAACAGGGGGATACTGAAGCTTTCTTT. Residues: CASSQQGDTEAFF.

The chain is built from TRBV4-3 and TRBJ1-1; a weak D match, TRBD1 (5 bases). The CDR3 length is 14 residues. The V gene's germline CDR1 is LGHNA and CDR2 YSLEER. Trimming took 0 bases from V and 7 from J, leaving 12 bases between them. CDR3 protein: CASSQDPGRFEAFF. The DNA of the CDR3 is TGCGCCAGCAGCCAAGATCCAGGGAGGTTTGAAGCTTTCTTT.

The chain employs TRBV14 and TRBJ2-5, with D maybe TRBD2 (6 bases). Trimming removed 1 base at V and 4 bases at J, with 13 bases between. Germline V lookup: CDR1 SGHDN, CDR2 FVKESK. This CDR3 is built from 15 residues. In DNA, the CDR3 is TGTGCCAGCAGCCAAGGGTTCGTCGGGGGAGAGACCCAGTACTTC. Its translation: CASSQGFVGGETQYF.

The chain joins TRBV30 to TRBJ2-1, with a possible D match to TRBD2 (5 bases). Germline V gene lookup returns CDR1 GTSNPN and CDR2 SVGIG (reference sequence). Trimming cost V 4 bases and J 3 bases, with 7 bases left between them. The CDR3 contains 12 residues. The CDR3 here is CAWTRDYNEQFF. As DNA, the CDR3 is TGTGCCTGGACCCGGGACTACAATGAGCAGTTCTTC. Filled out from reference TRBV30 and TRBJ2-1, the complete variable domain reads SQTIHQWPATLVQPVGSPLSLECTVEGTSNPNLYWYRQAAGRGLQLLFYSVGIGQISSEVPQNLSASRPQDRQFILSSKKLLLSDSGFYLCAWTRDYNEQFFGPGTRLTVL.